The 31 T cell receptor beta chains listed next were all sequenced from one sample in a study of blood T cell repertoires in COVID-19. Method: immunoSEQ multiplex PCR; TCRdb's copy keeps in-frame clones and lacks some. The repertoire holds approximately 61,000 clones, 65% to 85% seen once, with less than 7% in the top ten. The sample was peripheral blood. The source of these receptors is a woman in her 70s with acute or convalescent COVID-19.

The chain links TRBV4-1 to TRBJ2-5; 8 bases map to TRBD1. The CDR3 runs 14 residues. Germline V gives CDR1 MGHRA, CDR2 YSYEKL. Trimming cost V 1 base and J 4 bases; bases outside gene matches: 2. The CDR3 DNA reads TGCGCCAGCAGCCAAGGGACAGGGACAGAGACCCAGTACTTC. It encodes CASSQGTGTETQYF.

V gene TRBV5-8 combines with J gene TRBJ2-1, with TRBD2 matching over 8 bases. The CDR3 has 15 residues. Germline V gives CDR1 SGHTS, CDR2 YDEGEE. Trimming took 2 bases from V and 10 from J; bases not matched to a gene: 11. CDR3 amino acids: CASSLVRGGSGEQFF. The CDR3 DNA sequence: TGTGCCAGCAGCTTAGTTCGGGGGGGCTCTGGGGAGCAGTTCTTC.

Here the CDR3 reads CASSFLGEVGNQPQHF. The CDR3 DNA reads TGTGCCAGCAGTTTTCTAGGGGAAGTAGGCAATCAGCCCCAGCATTTT. The chain joins TRBV27 to TRBJ1-5; D might be TRBD1 (5 bases). Trimming shortened V by 3 bases and J by 2 bases, and 14 bases separated the two germline ends. This CDR3 spans 16 amino acids. Germline loops: CDR1 MNHEY, CDR2 SMNVEV (reference sequence).

V is TRBV29-1 and J is TRBJ1-1; possible D gene TRBD1, 5 bases. Germline CDR1 reads SQVTM; CDR2 reads ANQGSEA. This CDR3 contains 13 residues. The V end lost 5 bases, the J end lost 0 bases, and 10 bases lay between the germline ends. The CDR3 nucleotides read TGCAGCGTTTCGACGGACATGAACACTGAAGCTTTCTTT. Its translation: CSVSTDMNTEAFF.

The chain recombines TRBV3-1 (or the pseudogene TRBV3-2) with TRBJ1-2; D is perhaps TRBD1 (5 bases). Germline V lookup: CDR1 LGHDT, CDR2 YNNKEL (reference sequence). This CDR3 region has 15 residues. V was pared by 0 bases and J by 3 bases, with 11 bases between. The CDR3 region has the DNA TGTGCCAGCAGCCAAGATCAGGGTTCAGACTATGGCTACACCTTC. The encoded protein is CASSQDQGSDYGYTF.

This chain joins TRBV3-1 (or the pseudogene TRBV3-2) and TRBJ2-7; D unclear. Germline V gene lookup returns CDR1 LGHDT and CDR2 YNNKEL (reference sequence). The CDR3 extends over 14 amino acids. Trimming removed 0 bases from V and 4 bases from J, with 10 bases in between. CDR3 DNA: TGTGCCAGCAGCCAAGATCGGAGTATTTACGAGCAGTACTTC. Amino acid sequence: CASSQDRSIYEQYF.

This clone was counted once. This rearrangement joins TRBV2 to TRBJ2-5; 11 bases align to TRBD2. The germline gives CDR1 SNHLY, CDR2 FYNNEI. V lost 5 bases and J lost 0; bases outside the gene matches: 5. This CDR3 has 16 amino acids. CDR3 region: CASSRRLAGHQETQYF. The CDR3 nucleotides read TGTGCCAGCAGTCGGCGACTAGCGGGGCACCAAGAGACCCAGTACTTC.

This chain connects TRBV5-4 to TRBJ2-1; a weak D match, TRBD2 (5 bases). V was cut by 0 bases and J by 7 bases, with 8 bases left in between. Germline V gene lookup returns CDR1 SGHNT and CDR2 YYREEE (reference sequence). The CDR3 has 13 residues. CDR3: CASSLDRRNEQFF. The DNA of the CDR3 is TGTGCCAGCAGCTTGGATAGGAGGAATGAGCAGTTCTTC.

V is TRBV5-6 and J is TRBJ2-7; 10 nucleotides align to TRBD1. Looked up from germline, CDR1 is SGHDT and CDR2 is YYEEEE. The V gene end was trimmed by 3 bases and the J gene end by 3 bases; junction bases not matched to a gene: 9. This CDR3 is built from 16 residues. CDR3 sequence (DNA): TGTGCCAGCAGCTCGACTCTCGGGACAGGGGACTACGAGCAGTACTTC. Protein: CASSSTLGTGDYEQYF.

The V gene is TRBV5-8, the J gene TRBJ2-3, with 10 bases aligning to TRBD1. V shed 10 bases, J shed 5 bases, and the junction held 10 bases outside the gene matches. CDR1 is SGHTS, CDR2 YDEGEE, per germline. CDR3 length equals 14 residues. This CDR3 reads CAGSDRGQGDTQYF. Written as DNA, the CDR3 is TGTGCCGGATCCGACAGGGGGCAGGGAGATACGCAGTATTTT. Complete variable domain (other parts from reference TRBV5-8 and TRBJ2-3): EAGVTQSPTHLIKTRGQQATLRCSPISGHTSVYWYQQALGLGLQFLLWYDEGEERNRGNFPPRFSGRQFPNYSSELNVNALELEDSALYLCAGSDRGQGDTQYFGPGTRLTVL.

CDR3 sequence (DNA): TGTGCCAGCAGTTTTGGGAGGGGCAGGACTTTCTTT. It translates to CASSFGRGRTFF. This chain connects TRBV11-2 to TRBJ1-1; TRBD1 might be the D (5 bases). Trimming cost V 6 bases and J 12 bases, with 17 bases left between them. CDR1 is SGHAT and CDR2 is FQNNGV in the germline V gene. The CDR3 consists of 12 residues.

The chain employs TRBV5-5 and TRBJ1-2; 7 bases map to TRBD1. With V trimmed by 3 bases and J by 7 bases, 9 bases remained unmatched. The CDR3 length is 14 residues. Looked up from germline, CDR1 is SGHKS and CDR2 is YYEKEE (reference sequence). CDR3 coding DNA: TGTGCCAGCAGCTATCCTCAGGGGGAGGTTGGCTACACCTTC. Translated: CASSYPQGEVGYTF.

This clone was picked up a small number of times. The rearrangement links TRBV2 to TRBJ1-1; the D is unclear. The CDR3 is made up of 15 amino acids. V lost 0 bases to trimming and J lost 0 bases, with 8 bases between them. In germline, CDR1 is SNHLY, CDR2 FYNNEI. The CDR3 nucleotides read TGTGCCAGCAGTGAAGCACGGTCCCTGAACACTGAAGCTTTCTTT. The encoded protein is CASSEARSLNTEAFF.

V is TRBV4-1 and J is TRBJ2-7; TRBD2 agrees at 16 bases. The germline CDR1 and CDR2 sequences are MGHRA and YSYEKL. The CDR3 runs to 21 residues. Trimming took 2 bases from V and 2 from J; bases not matched to a gene: 15. The CDR3 sequence: CASSQLLHPGLAGGLTYEQYF. In DNA, the CDR3 is TGCGCCAGCAGCCAACTCCTTCACCCGGGACTAGCGGGGGGGCTCACCTACGAGCAGTACTTC.

The gene calls are TRBV9 and TRBJ1-1; 9 bases are a match to TRBD1. V lost 0 bases and J lost 5; bases outside the gene matches: 8. Germline V CDR1 and CDR2: SGDLS, YYNGEE. The CDR3 sequence is 16 residues long. The CDR3 sequence: CASSVGFETGGTEAFF. The CDR3 DNA reads TGTGCCAGCAGCGTAGGTTTCGAGACAGGGGGGACTGAAGCTTTCTTT.

The rearrangement joins TRBV7-2 to TRBJ2-5; D is unclear. The germline V gene has CDR1 SGHTA and CDR2 FQGNSA. The CDR3 sequence is 15 residues long. V was clipped by 5 bases and J by 5 bases, with 18 bases between them. CDR3 amino acids: CASSVETSYRETQYF. The CDR3 DNA reads TGTGCCAGCAGCGTCGAGACTTCCTACCGGGAGACCCAGTACTTC.

The gene calls are TRBV6-5 and TRBJ1-4; 9 bases line up with TRBD1. The germline V gene has CDR1 MNHEY and CDR2 SVGAGI. This CDR3 has 13 residues. V was pared by 6 bases and J by 6 bases, with 2 bases of the junction left unmatched. CDR3 sequence: CASRRTGDEKLFF. DNA of the CDR3: TGTGCCAGCAGGAGGACAGGGGATGAAAAACTGTTTTTT.

The CDR3 spells CASSATVGSPLHF. As DNA, the CDR3 is TGCGCCAGCAGTGCGACAGTGGGTTCACCCCTCCACTTT. The chain employs TRBV5-1 and TRBJ1-6; TRBD1 might be the D (5 bases). The CDR3 totals 13 residues. Trimming left V 5 bases short and J 9 bases short, with 12 bases between. Germline V CDR1 and CDR2: SGHRS, YFSETQ.

In its sample, this clone was seen once. J is TRBJ2-1 and V is TRBV5-6; 15 bases agree with TRBD2. In germline, CDR1 is SGHDT, CDR2 YYEEEE. The V segment lost 1 base and the J segment 7 bases; nucleotides outside the gene matches: 6. The CDR3 runs 17 residues. CDR3 coding DNA: TGTGCCAGCAGCTTGAGGACTAGCGGGGGGGTTTTGAATGAGCAGTTCTTC. Amino acids: CASSLRTSGGVLNEQFF.

The chain joins TRBV6-2 or TRBV6-3 to TRBJ2-1; D is uncertain. The germline gives CDR1 MNHEY, CDR2 SVGEGT. CDR3 size: 17 residues. V shed 3 bases and J shed 6 bases, with 21 bases lying between them. CDR3 DNA: TGTGCCAGCAGTTATTCCACCTACGAGGCGGTTCCCAATGAGCAGTTCTTC. This sequence encodes CASSYSTYEAVPNEQFF.

The chain employs TRBV5-1 and TRBJ1-2; perhaps TRBD1 as D (5 bases). Germline V gene sequence: CDR1 SGHRS, CDR2 YFSETQ. V was shortened by 1 base and J by 6 bases, with 16 bases between the two germline ends. The CDR3 has 15 amino acids. CDR3 bases: TGCGCCAGCAGCTTGTCCTTAAGCTGGGGGGATGGCTACACCTTC. Encoded protein: CASSLSLSWGDGYTF. Supplemented by reference TRBV5-1 and TRBJ1-2, the full variable domain reads KAGVTQTPRYLIKTRGQQVTLSCSPISGHRSVSWYQQTPGQGLQFLFEYFSETQRNKGNFPGRFSGRQFSNSRSEMNVSTLELGDSALYLCASSLSLSWGDGYTFGSGTRLTVV.

This clone showed up just a few times. V gene TRBV5-4 combines with J gene TRBJ2-5, with 9 bases lining up with TRBD1. The CDR3 is made up of 15 amino acids. CDR1 is SGHNT, CDR2 YYREEE, per germline (reference sequence). The V and J ends lost 4 bases and 6 bases, in that order; junction bases with no gene match: 10. DNA of the CDR3: TGTGCCAGCAGCGCGAGGACAGGGGATCGGCAGACCCAGTACTTC. It translates to CASSARTGDRQTQYF. Using reference TRBV5-4 and TRBJ2-5 for the parts outside the CDR3, the full variable domain is ETGVTQSPTHLIKTRGQQVTLRCSSQSGHNTVSWYQQALGQGPQFIFQYYREEENGRGNFPPRFSGLQFPNYSSELNVNALELDDSALYLCASSARTGDRQTQYFGPGTRLLVL.

V usage is TRBV13 and J usage is TRBJ2-4; 8 nucleotides match TRBD1. The CDR3 has 15 amino acids. V shed 8 bases and J 0 bases; nucleotides not matched to a gene: 6. Germline CDR1 is PRHDT and CDR2 is FYEKMQ (reference sequence). CDR3 loop: CASGRQGLAKNIQYF. As DNA, the CDR3 is TGTGCCAGCGGAAGACAGGGGCTAGCCAAAAACATTCAGTACTTC.

This chain uses TRBV3-1 (or the pseudogene TRBV3-2) with TRBJ2-7, with 12 bases aligning to TRBD2. CDR1 and CDR2 (germline): LGHDT, YNNKEL (reference sequence). V lost 3 bases, J lost 6 bases, and 6 bases stayed unmatched. This CDR3 comprises 15 residues. DNA of the CDR3: TGTGCCAGCAGCCAGAGCCCTAGCGGGGGGGGCGAGCAGTACTTC. This sequence encodes CASSQSPSGGGEQYF.

This clone was detected only a few times. The genes are TRBV3-1 (or the pseudogene TRBV3-2) and TRBJ2-5, with D possibly being TRBD2 (5 bases). Germline V lookup: CDR1 LGHDT, CDR2 YNNKEL (reference sequence). Trimming stripped 5 bases from V and 2 bases from J, with 15 bases between. This CDR3 region has 15 residues. CDR3 sequence: CASSELGRRQETQYF. For the CDR3, the DNA is TGTGCCAGCAGCGAGCTCGGCAGGAGGCAAGAGACCCAGTACTTC.

The chain couples TRBV10-3 to TRBJ2-7, with 10 nucleotides matching TRBD2. This CDR3 has 16 residues. The V segment lost 4 bases and the J segment 3 bases; nucleotides outside the gene matches: 9. Germline lookup yields CDR1 ENHRY and CDR2 SYGVKD. CDR3 loop: CAISGGLAGVNYEQYF. The CDR3 region has the DNA TGTGCCATCAGTGGGGGGCTAGCGGGGGTAAACTACGAGCAGTACTTC.

The rearrangement links TRBV6-5 to TRBJ1-5, with TRBD1 identical over 7 bases. J gave up 3 bases and V 6 bases, and 8 bases lay outside the gene matches. This CDR3 is 15 amino acids long. Germline CDR1 MNHEY, CDR2 SVGAGI. CDR3 DNA sequence: TGTGCCAGCAGACAACAGGGGCGCCCCAATCAGCCCCAGCATTTT. This sequence encodes CASRQQGRPNQPQHF.

The chain is built from TRBV11-2 and TRBJ2-1; D not certain. In germline, CDR1 is SGHAT, CDR2 FQNNGV. This CDR3 contains 14 residues. Trimming took off 4 bases at V and 4 bases at J, with 11 bases between the two ends. In nucleotides, the CDR3 is TGTGCCAGCAGCTCCCTAAACCCGTACAATGAGCAGTTCTTC. Translated: CASSSLNPYNEQFF. The whole variable domain, remainder taken from reference TRBV11-2 and TRBJ2-1, is EAGVAQSPRYKIIEKRQSVAFWCNPISGHATLYWYQQILGQGPKLLIQFQNNGVVDDSQLPKDRFSAERLKGVDSTLKIQPAKLEDSAVYLCASSSLNPYNEQFFGPGTRLTVL.

This clone was picked up a small number of times. V gene TRBV29-1 combines with J gene TRBJ1-2; D gene unclear. Germline V gene sequence: CDR1 SQVTM, CDR2 ANQGSEA. V was shortened by 4 bases and J by 6 bases, with 9 bases between the two germline ends. The CDR3 runs 11 residues. CDR3 DNA: TGCAGCGTTGTGCGGGGTGATGGCTACACCTTC. Translating it yields CSVVRGDGYTF.

CDR3 sequence reads: CASATYSGGHQETQYF. CDR3 nucleotides: TGTGCCAGCGCTACTTATAGCGGGGGGCACCAAGAGACCCAGTACTTC. The chain carries TRBV27 and TRBJ2-5; TRBD2 matches 10 bases. With V trimmed by 8 bases and J by 0 bases, 9 bases remained unmatched. The CDR3 is made up of 16 amino acids. CDR1 and CDR2 from the germline V gene are MNHEY and SMNVEV (reference sequence).

The chain links TRBV10-3 to TRBJ2-1; 11 bases match TRBD1. This CDR3 is 16 amino acids long. CDR1 and CDR2 (germline): ENHRY, SYGVKD. V shed 3 bases and J 5 bases; nucleotides not matched to a gene: 6. CDR3 sequence: CAISDVGTGGNNEQFF. The CDR3 DNA is TGTGCCATCAGTGATGTTGGGACAGGGGGAAACAATGAGCAGTTCTTC.